The rows below give T cell receptor beta chains drawn from one sample of a study of T cell repertoires in cytomegalovirus infection. What these receptors recognize is not known. TCRdb reanalysed the reads using MiXCR and keeps one entry per CDR3 protein. The sample lists hundreds of thousands of distinct CDR3 sequences; 33% were seen once. The source was cultured PBMCs, collected from culture after CMV antigen stimulation. The receptors shown here come from a human donor in good health (CMV status not recorded). Some clones in this sample may be carry-over from other donors' samples. CDR3s include the opening cysteine and the closing phenylalanine or tryptophan. Fields, in order: D gene, J gene, V gene, clone size, CDR3 DNA, CDR3 protein. D genes are given only for firm matches. Size tells how often a clone was seen (once, few, many) or the class of an expanded clone, and some rows leave it out.

>.|TRBJ2-6|TRBV6-5|few
TGTGCCAGCAGTTACTCGAAAGTGATCAGGACAATCCGGTCTGGGGCCAACGTCCTGACTTTC
CASSYSKVIRTIRSGANVLTF
>.|TRBJ2-5|TRBV2|.
TGTGCCAGCAACAGACTGCACCAAGAGACCCAGTACTTC
CASNRLHQETQYF
>TRBD1|TRBJ1-1|TRBV28|few
TGTGCCAGCAGCCGGGGGACAGTAGAATTGGGAGCTTTCTTT
CASSRGTVELGAFF
>.|TRBJ2-7|TRBV5-1|.
TGCGCCAGCCGTTCCAGGGGCGTGGACGCCTACGAGCAGTACTTC
CASRSRGVDAYEQYF
>.|TRBJ1-5|TRBV28|.
TGTGCCAGCAGTTTAGATTCCAGGGCACAGCCCCAGCATTTT
CASSLDSRAQPQHF
>.|TRBJ1-3|TRBV6-5|few
TGTGCCAGCAGTTGGAAGGGTTCTGGAAACACCATATATTTT
CASSWKGSGNTIYF
>.|TRBJ1-5|TRBV7-9|.
TGTGCCAGCAGCTTAGAAGGACGGCAGAATCAGCCCCAGCATTTT
CASSLEGRQNQPQHF
>.|TRBJ2-7|TRBV7-6|.
TGTGCCAGCAGCTCCCGTCCGGGAGAGATCTACGAGCAGTACTTC
CASSSRPGEIYEQYF
>.|TRBJ1-4|TRBV4-3|.
TGCGCCAGCAGCCAGGGTCCGGGACGGATCCCCGAAAAACTGTTTTTT
CASSQGPGRIPEKLFF
>TRBD1|TRBJ1-2|TRBV28|.
TGTGCCAGCAGTCCAATCGGACAGGGAAATGAGAAAGGTGGCTACACCTTC
CASSPIGQGNEKGGYTF
>TRBD1|TRBJ2-2|TRBV2|few
TGTGCCAGCAGGGACCGGGACAGGGTCACCGGGGAGCTGTTTTTT
CASRDRDRVTGELFF
>.|TRBJ2-5|TRBV11-3|.
TGTGCCAGCAGCCCGTACAGGGTGCAAGAGACCCAGTACTTC
CASSPYRVQETQYF
>TRBD1|TRBJ2-5|TRBV12-3/TRBV12-4|.
TGTGCCAGCAGTTTCCGGACAGGGGTGGGCCAAGAGACCCAGTACTTC
CASSFRTGVGQETQYF
>.|TRBJ2-1|TRBV7-6|.
TGTGCCAGCACGGCGCTAGCCTCCGGTGAGCAGTTCTTC
CASTALASGEQFF
>TRBD1|TRBJ2-1|TRBV19|once
TGTGCCAGTACCGGACAGGGAGGTTTCTACAATGAGCAGTTCTTC
CASTGQGGFYNEQFF
>TRBD2|TRBJ2-2|TRBV7-2|.
TGTGCCAGCAGCCTAAAACGGGGAGGACTAGCGGTCGGGGGCAACACCGGGGAGCTGTTTTTT
CASSLKRGGLAVGGNTGELFF
>.|TRBJ2-5|TRBV5-4|many
TGTGCCAGCAGCTTGGCCGGGACTTCGCAAGAGACCCAGTACTTC
CASSLAGTSQETQYF
>.|TRBJ1-1|TRBV7-2|few
TGTGCCAGCAGCATGGACAGCACTGAAGCTTTCTTT
CASSMDSTEAFF
>.|TRBJ1-3|TRBV7-9|.
TGTGCCAGCAGCTCACGCGCAAGGAGCTCTGGAAACACCATATATTTT
CASSSRARSSGNTIYF
>TRBD2|TRBJ2-3|TRBV7-2|many
TGTGCCAGCAGCTTAGTTGGAGCGGGAGGAGGGCCAGATACGCAGTATTTT
CASSLVGAGGGPDTQYF
>.|TRBJ2-5|TRBV11-2|.
TGTGCCAGCAGCTTAGTACGCCAAGTCGGGACCCAGTACTTC
CASSLVRQVGTQYF
>.|TRBJ2-3|TRBV20-1|many
TGCAGTGCAGGGGACTCCACAGATACGCAGTATTTT
CSAGDSTDTQYF
>TRBD2|TRBJ2-1|TRBV12-3/TRBV12-4|many
TGTGCCAGCAGTCTGACTAGCGGGATATACAATGAGCAGTTCTTC
CASSLTSGIYNEQFF
>.|TRBJ1-4|TRBV6-1|few
TGTGCCAGCAGTCCTGAGGGTTCTGGTAATGAAAAACTGTTTTTT
CASSPEGSGNEKLFF
>TRBD1|TRBJ1-2|TRBV6-6|.
TGTGCCAGCAGACACGCCGCCATGACAGGGTCGGATGGCTACACCTTC
CASRHAAMTGSDGYTF
>TRBD1|TRBJ1-1|TRBV15|.
TGTGCCACCAGCAGAGGAGGTGGGACAGGGAACACTGAAGCTTTCTTT
CATSRGGGTGNTEAFF